The 3 T cell receptor beta chains below come from one sample, sequenced in a study of OX40 agonist ivuxolimab in advanced cancers. Sequencing was performed with immunoSEQ multiplex PCR; in TCRdb, only in-frame clones are kept and a portion is missing. The sample yields tens of thousands of clones, about four fifths seen once. The source was CD4+ or CD8+ T cells sorted from blood, collected in a trial of the OX40 agonist ivuxolimab. These receptors were obtained from an adult with an advanced solid tumor such as melanoma, head and neck, liver or kidney cancer.

The chain links TRBV9 to TRBJ2-1, with D unclear. Per the germline V gene, CDR1 is SGDLS and CDR2 is YYNGEE. The germline V and J ends were trimmed by 4 bases and 0 bases, with 8 bases remaining between them. The CDR3 covers 14 residues. The CDR3 sequence: CASSFGFSYNEQFF. The CDR3 DNA sequence: TGTGCCAGCAGCTTTGGATTCTCCTACAATGAGCAGTTCTTC.

The V gene is TRBV9, the J gene TRBJ1-1, with 9 bases fitting TRBD1. This CDR3 has 15 amino acids. With 3 bases clipped from V and 6 bases from J, the junction kept 9 bases outside the gene matches. Per germline, CDR1 SGDLS and CDR2 YYNGEE. CDR3 in DNA: TGTGCCAGCAGCGCTCCCGGGACAGGGAGGGCTGAAGCTTTCTTT. Translated, it gives CASSAPGTGRAEAFF.

CDR3 nucleotide sequence: TGCGCCAGCAGCTTGGGTTCGTCCATGACGCCCCAGCATTTT. Its translation is CASSLGSSMTPQHF. The chain combines TRBV5-1 with TRBJ1-5; D is ambiguous. Germline CDR1 SGHRS, CDR2 YFSETQ. Trimming took 0 bases from V and 9 from J, leaving 13 bases between them. The CDR3 is made up of 14 amino acids.